This T cell receptor (beta chain) came from a study of blood T cell repertoires in COVID-19. As for the study in general: Collection of acute and convalescent COVID-19 samples took place in the United States, Italy and Spain.

Germline loops: CDR1 SGHDT, CDR2 YYEEEE. The CDR3 spans 13 residues. Between the trimmed V and J ends, which lost 4 bases and 0 bases, there was a span of 7 bases. TCRdb's table, derived via immunoSEQ multiplex PCR, lists solely in-frame clones and lacks some. This sample has 95,000 to 110,000 clones, with 75% to 95% found just once. Sequenced material: peripheral blood. This clonotype originated in a woman in her twenties or thirties with acute or convalescent COVID-19. The chain joins TRBV5-6 to TRBJ1-2, with unresolved D. CDR3: CASSPTSNYGYTF. DNA of the CDR3: TGTGCCAGCAGCCCAACTTCTAACTATGGCTACACCTTC.